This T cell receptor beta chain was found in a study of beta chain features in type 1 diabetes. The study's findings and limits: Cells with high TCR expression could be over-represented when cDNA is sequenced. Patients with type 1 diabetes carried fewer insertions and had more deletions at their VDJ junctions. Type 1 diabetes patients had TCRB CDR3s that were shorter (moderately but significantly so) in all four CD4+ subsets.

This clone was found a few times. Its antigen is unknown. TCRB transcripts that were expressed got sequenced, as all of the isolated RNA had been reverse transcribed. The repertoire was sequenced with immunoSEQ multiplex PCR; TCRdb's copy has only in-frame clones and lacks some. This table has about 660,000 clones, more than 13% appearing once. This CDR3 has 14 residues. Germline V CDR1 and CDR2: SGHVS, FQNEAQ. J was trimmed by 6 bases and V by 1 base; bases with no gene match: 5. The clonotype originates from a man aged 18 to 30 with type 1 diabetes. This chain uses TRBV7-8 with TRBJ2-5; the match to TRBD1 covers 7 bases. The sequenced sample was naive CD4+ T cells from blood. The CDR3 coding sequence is TGTGCCAGCAGCTTAGGAGGGGGCAGGCAGACCCAGTACTTC. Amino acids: CASSLGGGRQTQYF.